The 14 T cell receptor beta chains below come from one sample, sequenced in a study of shared clonotypes between healthy human individuals. Only in-frame clones appear in the TCRdb table, and some are missing; sequencing was by immunoSEQ multiplex PCR. The sample contains approximately 940,000 clones, 60% to 85% of which appear only once. Material for sequencing was memory CD4+ T cells sorted from blood. The subset denotes: CD45RA-negative fraction. These receptors were taken from a man between 18 and 29 years old in good health.

The V call is TRBV7-2, the J call TRBJ1-1, with no clear D. The CDR3 sequence is 16 residues long. Trimming removed 6 bases from V and 1 base from J, with 18 bases in between. The germline V gene has CDR1 SGHTA and CDR2 FQGNSA. In nucleotides, the CDR3 is TGTGCCAGCAGATTTGACGGGTCCCGACCGAACACTGAAGCTTTCTTT. This encodes CASRFDGSRPNTEAFF.

Regarding this clone: Distinct nucleotide sequences in the sample also encode this CDR3. The chain joins TRBV5-1 to TRBJ1-1; D unresolved. Germline V gene lookup returns CDR1 SGHRS and CDR2 YFSETQ. The V end lost 0 bases, the J end lost 1 base, and 7 bases lay between the germline ends. The CDR3 length is 14 residues. The DNA for the CDR3 is TGCGCCAGCAGCTTGGGTCAGCCGAACACTGAAGCTTTCTTT. Protein: CASSLGQPNTEAFF.

A few counts support this clone. This sequence joins TRBV19 and TRBJ1-1, with unresolved D. Trimming stripped 10 bases from V and 0 bases from J, with 6 bases between. Per germline, CDR1 LNHDA and CDR2 SQIVND (reference sequence). The CDR3 is made up of 11 amino acids. This CDR3 reads CATHVNTEAFF. The CDR3 bases are TGTGCCACCCACGTGAACACTGAAGCTTTCTTT.

Details on this clone: Being one base from a much bigger clone, this may be a read error. The chain couples TRBV28 to TRBJ1-5; D unclear. V was shortened by 6 bases and J by 0 bases, with 3 bases between the two germline ends. CDR1 is MDHEN, CDR2 SYDVKM, per germline. The CDR3 covers 12 residues. CDR3 nucleotide sequence: TGTGCCAGCAGAAATAGCAATCAGCCCCAGCATTTT. This codes for CASRNSNQPQHF.

The count of this clone is one. V gene TRBV5-1 combines with J gene TRBJ2-5; D unresolved. CDR1 SGHRS and CDR2 YFSETQ come from the germline V gene. V shed 4 bases and J shed 1 base, with 8 bases lying between them. The CDR3 spans 13 residues. This CDR3 is CASSVPPQETQYF. The CDR3 coding sequence is TGCGCCAGCAGCGTTCCCCCCCAAGAGACCCAGTACTTC.

This chain uses TRBV6-1 with TRBJ2-2; the D is unclear. The CDR3 has 16 residues. V was pared by 4 bases and J by 2 bases, with 14 bases between. Germline assignment: CDR1 MNHNS and CDR2 SASEGT. For the CDR3, the DNA is TGTGCCAGCAGTGTCTCGGGTCGCGGAAACACCGGGGAGCTGTTTTTT. Its protein product is CASSVSGRGNTGELFF.

This chain uses TRBV5-5 with TRBJ1-6; a weak D match, TRBD1 (5 bases). Trimming stripped 0 bases from V and 6 bases from J, with 13 bases between. The CDR3 extends over 16 amino acids. Germline CDR1 is SGHKS and CDR2 is YYEKEE (reference sequence). CDR3 bases: TGTGCCAGCAGCTTGGCCGTGGGCAGGGCTAATTCACCCCTCCACTTT. It specifies CASSLAVGRANSPLHF.

Points on this clone: A clone one base away is much larger, so this may be a read error. This rearrangement joins TRBV7-8 to TRBJ1-3; perhaps TRBD1 as D (5 bases). Looked up from germline, CDR1 is SGHVS and CDR2 is FQNEAQ. With 5 bases removed from V and 1 base from J, the gap between germline ends came to 6 bases. The CDR3 extends over 13 amino acids. The CDR3 region has the DNA TGTGCCAGCAGCCAGGGTTCTGGAAACACCATATATTTT. It yields the protein CASSQGSGNTIYF.

CDR3 amino acids: CASSEGTEANYGYTF. The CDR3, as DNA: TGTGCCAGCAGTGAAGGGACAGAAGCTAACTATGGCTACACCTTC. The rearrangement joins TRBV2 to TRBJ1-2; maybe TRBD1 (6 bases). The CDR3 sequence is 15 residues long. Germline-derived CDR1 and CDR2 are SNHLY and FYNNEI. Trimming took off 1 base at V and 0 bases at J, with 9 bases between the two ends.

This rearrangement joins TRBV5-4 to TRBJ2-2, with D possibly TRBD1 on 5 matching bases. This CDR3 region has 15 residues. In germline, CDR1 is SGHNT, CDR2 YYREEE (reference sequence). Trimming shortened V by 4 bases and J by 2 bases, and 12 bases separated the two germline ends. CDR3 nucleotides: TGTGCCAGCAGCCGCACAGGACAAAACACCGGGGAGCTGTTTTTT. Its translation is CASSRTGQNTGELFF.

This clone came up once. The rearrangement uses TRBV28 and TRBJ2-7; 11 nucleotides align to TRBD2. With V trimmed by 5 bases and J by 0 bases, 6 bases remained unmatched. Germline assignment: CDR1 MDHEN and CDR2 SYDVKM. CDR3 length: 16 amino acids. Here the CDR3 reads CASSPRLAGSSYEQYF. The CDR3 DNA sequence: TGTGCCAGCAGTCCCAGACTAGCGGGGAGCTCCTACGAGCAGTACTTC.

V and J are TRBV6-6 and TRBJ1-5; D call uncertain. This CDR3 is 15 amino acids long. The ends were cut back, 7 bases at V and 5 bases at J, with 18 bases in the middle. Germline assignment: CDR1 MNHNY and CDR2 SVGAGI (reference sequence). CDR3 region: CASTIKWQAHQPQHF. CDR3 sequence (DNA): TGTGCCAGCACCATCAAGTGGCAGGCGCATCAGCCCCAGCATTTT.

The V call is TRBV7-2, the J call TRBJ1-5, with D possibly TRBD1 on 5 matching bases. This CDR3 is 13 amino acids long. Between the trimmed V and J ends, which lost 2 bases and 7 bases, there was a span of 9 bases. Germline CDR1 is SGHTA and CDR2 is FQGNSA. CDR3 DNA sequence: TGTGCCAGCAGCTTACAAAGGGGCCAGCCCCAGCATTTT. Translating gives CASSLQRGQPQHF. Based on the CDR3 plus reference TRBV7-2 and TRBJ1-5, the full variable domain is GAGVSQSPSNKVTEKGKDVELRCDPISGHTALYWYRQSLGQGLEFLIYFQGNSAPDKSGLPSDRFSAERTGGSVSTLTIQRTQQEDSAVYLCASSLQRGQPQHFGDGTRLSIL.

This clone appeared once. The chain employs TRBV10-3 and TRBJ2-2; 7 bases are shared with TRBD2. With 0 bases clipped from V and 6 bases from J, the junction kept 7 bases outside the gene matches. Germline CDR1 reads ENHRY; CDR2 reads SYGVKD. The CDR3 runs 16 residues. The DNA for the CDR3 is TGTGCCATCAGTGAGTCGGCCAGCGGGGAGGCCGGGGAGCTGTTTTTT. This encodes CAISESASGEAGELFF.